This T cell receptor (beta chain) appears in the sequencing data of a study of blood T cell repertoires in COVID-19. Profiled with immunoSEQ multiplex PCR; TCRdb holds only in-frame clones, not every one. The data hold about 64,000 clones, with 84% observed a single time. A single count supports this clone. The V and J ends lost 1 base and 2 bases, in that order; junction bases with no gene match: 10. From germline, CDR1 is SGHAT and CDR2 FQNNGV. The CDR3 covers 18 residues. The V and J genes are TRBV11-2 and TRBJ1-5; 8 nucleotides line up with TRBD1. The sample was peripheral blood. This TCR was sampled from a woman aged 55-69 years with acute or convalescent COVID-19. CDR3 nucleotides: TGTGCCAGCAGCTTAGGTCATTTGGAACAGGGGGGCAATCAGCCCCAGCATTTT. Translation gives CASSLGHLEQGGNQPQHF.